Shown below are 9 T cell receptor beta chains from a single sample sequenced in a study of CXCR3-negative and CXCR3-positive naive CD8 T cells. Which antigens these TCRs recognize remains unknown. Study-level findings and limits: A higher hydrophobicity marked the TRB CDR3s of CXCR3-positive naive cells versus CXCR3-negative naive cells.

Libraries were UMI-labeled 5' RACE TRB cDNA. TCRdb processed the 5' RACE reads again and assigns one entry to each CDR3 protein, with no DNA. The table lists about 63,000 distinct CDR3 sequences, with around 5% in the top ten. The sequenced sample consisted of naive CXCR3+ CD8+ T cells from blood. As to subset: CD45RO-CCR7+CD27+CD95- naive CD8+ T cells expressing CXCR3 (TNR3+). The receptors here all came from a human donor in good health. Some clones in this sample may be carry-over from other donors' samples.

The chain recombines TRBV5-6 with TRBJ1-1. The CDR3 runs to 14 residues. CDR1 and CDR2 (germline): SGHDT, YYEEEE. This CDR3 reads CASSLVRGNTEAFF.

The CDR3 reads CATSRESGTDTQYF. The rearrangement joins TRBV15 to TRBJ2-3. This CDR3 spans 14 amino acids. Germline-derived CDR1 and CDR2 are LNHNV and YYDKDF (reference sequence).

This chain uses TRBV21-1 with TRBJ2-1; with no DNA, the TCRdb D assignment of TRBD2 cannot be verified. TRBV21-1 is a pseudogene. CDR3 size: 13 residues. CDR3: CASSKASSPKQFF.

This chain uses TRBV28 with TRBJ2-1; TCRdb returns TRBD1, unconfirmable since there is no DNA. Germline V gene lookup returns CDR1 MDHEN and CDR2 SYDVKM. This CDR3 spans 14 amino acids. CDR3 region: CAILNTTGLGEQYF. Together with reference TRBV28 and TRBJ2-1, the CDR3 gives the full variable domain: DVKVTQSSRYLVKRTGEKVFLECVQDMDHENMFWYRQDPGLGLRLIYFSYDVKMKEKGDIPEGYSVSREKKERFSLILESASTNQTSMYLCAILNTTGLGEQYFGPGTRLTVL.

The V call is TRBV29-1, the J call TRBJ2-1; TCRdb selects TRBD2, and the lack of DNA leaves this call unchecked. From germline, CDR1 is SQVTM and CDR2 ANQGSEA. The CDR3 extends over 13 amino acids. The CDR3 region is CSVSGGTYNEQFF.

The CDR3 loop reads CASRPGQGASYEQYF. This chain connects TRBV12-3 or TRBV12-4 to TRBJ2-7; TCRdb names TRBD1, which stays unverified in the absence of DNA. The CDR3 is 15 residues long.

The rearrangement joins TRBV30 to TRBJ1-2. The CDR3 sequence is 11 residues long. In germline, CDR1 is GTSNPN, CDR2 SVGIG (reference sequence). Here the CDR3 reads CAWSGGNGYTF.

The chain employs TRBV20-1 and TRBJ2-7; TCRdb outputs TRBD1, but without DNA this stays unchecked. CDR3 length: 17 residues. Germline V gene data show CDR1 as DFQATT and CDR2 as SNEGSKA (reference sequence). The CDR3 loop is CSAIPLDRGKLVDEQYF.

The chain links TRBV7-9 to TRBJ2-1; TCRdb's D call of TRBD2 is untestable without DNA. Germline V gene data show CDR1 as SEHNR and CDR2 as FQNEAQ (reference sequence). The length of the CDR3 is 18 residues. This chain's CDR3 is CASSFIGLAGESYNEQFF. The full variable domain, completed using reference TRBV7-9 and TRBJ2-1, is DTGVSQNPRHKITKRGQNVTFRCDPISEHNRLYWYRQTLGQGPEFLTYFQNEAQLEKSRLLSDRFSAERPKGSFSTLEIQRTEQGDSAMYLCASSFIGLAGESYNEQFFGPGTRLTVL.